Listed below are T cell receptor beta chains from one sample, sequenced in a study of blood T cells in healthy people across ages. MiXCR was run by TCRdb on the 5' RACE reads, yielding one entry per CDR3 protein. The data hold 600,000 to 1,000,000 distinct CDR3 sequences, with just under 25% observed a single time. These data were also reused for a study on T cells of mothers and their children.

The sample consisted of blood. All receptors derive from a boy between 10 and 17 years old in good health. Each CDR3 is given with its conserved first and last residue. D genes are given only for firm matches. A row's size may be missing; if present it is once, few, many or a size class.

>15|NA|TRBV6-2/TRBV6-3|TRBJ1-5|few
CASRPGGYSNQPQHF
TGTGCCAGCAGACCCGGGGGTTATAGCAATCAGCCCCAGCATTTT
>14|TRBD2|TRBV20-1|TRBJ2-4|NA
CSAREAGAGNIQYF
TGCAGTGCTAGAGAAGCGGGAGCGGGTAACATTCAGTACTTC
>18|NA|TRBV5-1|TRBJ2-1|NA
CASSLAGHLSSSGNEQFF
TGCGCCAGCAGCTTGGCCGGCCACCTTAGCTCGTCGGGGAATGAGCAGTTCTTC
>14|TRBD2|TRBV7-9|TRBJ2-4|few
CATQTSGSPNIQYF
TGCGCCACTCAGACTAGCGGGAGTCCCAACATTCAGTACTTC
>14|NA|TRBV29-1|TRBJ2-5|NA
CSVGTETPVGTQYF
TGCAGCGTTGGAACTGAGACCCCCGTGGGGACCCAGTACTTC
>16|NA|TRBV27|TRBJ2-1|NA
CASSMDFLGSYNEQFF
TGTGCCAGCAGTATGGACTTCCTCGGGTCCTACAATGAGCAGTTCTTC
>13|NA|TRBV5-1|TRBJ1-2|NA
CASSWDNHYGYTF
TGCGCCAGCAGTTGGGACAACCACTATGGCTACACCTTC
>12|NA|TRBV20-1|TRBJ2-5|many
CSASLGQETQYF
TGCAGTGCTAGTTTAGGTCAAGAGACCCAGTACTTC
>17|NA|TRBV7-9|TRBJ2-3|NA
CASSLRVQGASTDTQYF
TGTGCCAGCAGCTTGCGAGTTCAGGGTGCTAGCACAGATACGCAGTATTTT
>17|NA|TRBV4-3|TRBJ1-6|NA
CASSQDLRNFLFSPLHF
TGCGCCAGCAGCCAAGATTTACGAAATTTCCTTTTCTCACCCCTCCACTTT
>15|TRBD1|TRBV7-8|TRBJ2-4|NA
CASSPLGTDDNIQYF
TGTGCCAGCAGCCCCCTCGGGACAGACGATAACATTCAGTACTTC
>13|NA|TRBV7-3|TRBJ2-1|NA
CASSQDSINEQFF
TGTGCCAGCAGCCAGGACTCCATAAATGAGCAGTTCTTC
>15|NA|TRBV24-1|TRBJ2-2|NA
CATSSGRSNTGELFF
TGTGCCACCAGTTCCGGACGTTCGAACACCGGGGAGCTGTTTTTT
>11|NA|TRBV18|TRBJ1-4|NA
CASSRAEKLFF
TGTGCCAGCTCCCGAGCTGAAAAACTGTTTTTT
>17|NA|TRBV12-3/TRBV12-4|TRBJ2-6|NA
CASSWWSQGSGANVLTF
TGTGCCAGCAGTTGGTGGAGTCAGGGTTCTGGGGCCAACGTCCTGACTTTC
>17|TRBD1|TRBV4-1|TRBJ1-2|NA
CASSQVVWTGANYGYTF
TGCGCCAGCAGCCAGGTTGTTTGGACAGGGGCGAACTATGGCTACACCTTC
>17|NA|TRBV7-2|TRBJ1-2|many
CASSLHRGQNKNYGYTF
TGTGCCAGCAGCCTACATCGAGGACAGAACAAGAACTATGGCTACACCTTC
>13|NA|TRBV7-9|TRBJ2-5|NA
CASSAGPGETQYF
TGTGCCAGCAGCGCGGGCCCAGGGGAGACCCAGTACTTC
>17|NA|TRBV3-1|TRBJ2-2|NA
CASSQEGPGTGTGELFF
TGTGCCAGCAGCCAAGAAGGTCCGGGGACTGGGACCGGGGAGCTGTTTTTT
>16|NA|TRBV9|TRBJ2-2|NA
CASSVDSRGSTGELFF
TGTGCCAGCAGCGTAGATTCGCGGGGTTCCACCGGGGAGCTGTTTTTT
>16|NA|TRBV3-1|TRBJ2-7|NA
CASSQVGGRGTYEQYF
TGTGCCAGCAGCCAAGTGGGAGGTCGCGGAACCTACGAGCAGTACTTC
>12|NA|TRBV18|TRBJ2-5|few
CASSLSTETQYF
TGTGCCAGCTCACTTAGTACGGAGACCCAGTACTTC
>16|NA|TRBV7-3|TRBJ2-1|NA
CASSPDRAYSYNEQFF
TGTGCCAGCAGCCCCGATCGGGCCTACTCCTACAATGAGCAGTTCTTC
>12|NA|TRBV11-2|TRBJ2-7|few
CASSPPVGEQYF
TGTGCCAGCAGCCCACCGGTGGGCGAGCAGTACTTC
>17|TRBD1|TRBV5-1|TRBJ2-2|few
CASSLTIGTANTGELFF
TGCGCCAGCAGCTTAACTATCGGGACAGCGAACACCGGGGAGCTGTTTTTT
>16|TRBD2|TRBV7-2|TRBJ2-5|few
CASSLLGGGTQETQYF
TGTGCCAGCAGCTTACTCGGGGGGGGTACCCAAGAGACCCAGTACTTC
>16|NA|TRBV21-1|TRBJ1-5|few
CASSTGQGRLNQPQHF
TGTGCCAGCAGCACCGGACAGGGGCGACTCAATCAGCCCCAGCATTTT
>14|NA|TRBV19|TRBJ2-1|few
CASSIGRRDNEQFF
TGTGCCAGTAGTATAGGTCGGCGGGACAATGAGCAGTTCTTC
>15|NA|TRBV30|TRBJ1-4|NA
CAWSVTGGTNEKLFF
TGTGCCTGGAGTGTAACTGGGGGGACTAATGAAAAACTGTTTTTT
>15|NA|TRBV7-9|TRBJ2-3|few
CASSFAPGNTDTQYF
TGTGCCAGCAGCTTCGCCCCAGGGAACACAGATACGCAGTATTTT
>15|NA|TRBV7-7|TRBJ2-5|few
CASSLEPPPKETQYF
TGTGCTAGCAGCTTAGAACCGCCTCCCAAAGAGACCCAGTACTTC
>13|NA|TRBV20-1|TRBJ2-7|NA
CSARSGEVYEQYF
TGCAGTGCTAGATCAGGGGAGGTCTACGAGCAGTACTTC
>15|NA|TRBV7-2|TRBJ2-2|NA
CASSLRVRAIGELFF
TGTGCCAGCAGCTTAAGGGTCAGGGCGATCGGGGAGCTGTTTTTT